These 32 T cell receptor beta chains came from one sample sequenced in a study of T cells after yellow fever vaccination. TCRdb re-called the 5' RACE reads with MiXCR, one entry per CDR3 protein. The sample contains roughly 120,000 distinct CDR3 sequences, approximately 8.4% of which appear only once. This material consisted of CD8+ T cells sorted from PBMCs, taken 45 days after the yellow fever booster vaccination. These receptors were taken from a man aged 25-45 years who received the YFV17D yellow fever vaccine.

This clonotype was detected ten times or more. The rearrangement links TRBV18 to TRBJ2-1; D remains unclear. The V end lost 0 bases, the J end lost 4 bases, and 4 bases lay between the germline ends. This CDR3 spans 13 amino acids. Looked up from germline, CDR1 is KGHSH and CDR2 is LQKENI. The DNA of the CDR3 is TGTGCCAGCTCACCACCGTCTTACAATGAGCAGTTCTTC. This gives the protein CASSPPSYNEQFF.

This clonotype was counted at least ten times. This sequence joins TRBV20-1 and TRBJ2-7; 11 bases agree with TRBD2. The CDR3 loop spans 11 amino acids. Germline V gives CDR1 DFQATT, CDR2 SNEGSKA (reference sequence). CDR3 sequence reads: CIVAGGGEQYF. The CDR3 DNA reads TGCATAGTAGCGGGAGGGGGAGAGCAGTACTTC.

This clonotype has just a few counts. The chain has TRBV6-5 and TRBJ2-1; perhaps TRBD2 as D (5 bases). The CDR3 is 16 residues long. Germline CDR1 is MNHEY and CDR2 is SVGAGI. V was pared by 0 bases and J by 6 bases, with 15 bases between. CDR3 in amino acids: CASSYSWASFGNEQFF. The DNA of the CDR3 is TGTGCCAGCAGTTACTCGTGGGCTAGCTTTGGCAATGAGCAGTTCTTC.

This clonotype has at least ten counts. The chain carries TRBV4-3 and TRBJ1-6; tentative D call: TRBD1 (6 bases). Germline V gives CDR1 LGHNA, CDR2 YSLEER. V gave up 5 bases and J gave up 9 bases, with 17 bases separating them. The CDR3 has 15 amino acids. Here the CDR3 reads CASSSGRKGGSPLHF. The CDR3 DNA reads TGCGCCAGCAGCTCGGGACGGAAGGGGGGTTCACCCCTCCACTTT.

At least ten counts were recorded for this clonotype. This chain links TRBV9 with TRBJ1-2; the D is unclear. The ends were cut back, 3 bases at V and 3 bases at J, with 6 bases in the middle. The V gene's germline CDR1 is SGDLS and CDR2 YYNGEE. This CDR3 has 12 amino acids. The chain's CDR3 is CASSEAYYGYTF. CDR3 DNA: TGTGCCAGCAGCGAGGCGTACTATGGCTACACCTTC.

This clonotype occurred many times. V gene TRBV5-1 combines with J gene TRBJ2-1; D gene ambiguous. CDR3 size: 13 residues. Germline CDR1 is SGHRS and CDR2 is YFSETQ. Trimming shortened V by 0 bases and J by 7 bases, and 8 bases separated the two germline ends. Here the CDR3 DNA reads TGCGCCAGCAGCTTGGTAGGCGTAAATGAGCAGTTCTTC. Its translation: CASSLVGVNEQFF.

This clonotype was observed a handful of times. The chain uses TRBV15 and TRBJ2-3, with TRBD2 matching 9 bases. Germline V gives CDR1 LNHNV, CDR2 YYDKDF (reference sequence). V was pared by 0 bases and J by 3 bases, with 4 bases of the junction left unmatched. This CDR3 region has 16 residues. DNA for the CDR3: TGTGCCACCAGCAGAGAGATAGCGGGAGTTACAGATACGCAGTATTTT. The encoded protein is CATSREIAGVTDTQYF. Full variable domain (outside the CDR3, taken from reference TRBV15 and TRBJ2-3): DAMVIQNPRYQVTQFGKPVTLSCSQTLNHNVMYWYQQKSSQAPKLLFHYYDKDFNNEADTPDNFQSRRPNTSFCFLDIRSPGLGDTAMYLCATSREIAGVTDTQYFGPGTRLTVL.

This clonotype was observed many times. This sequence joins TRBV10-2 and TRBJ2-2, with D uncertain. Germline V CDR1 and CDR2: WSHSY, SAAADI. The CDR3 runs to 14 residues. Trimming pared 5 bases from V and 3 bases from J, leaving 10 bases between. Here the CDR3 DNA reads TGCGCCAGCAGTCCACGACCCCACACCGGGGAGCTGTTTTTT. Amino acid sequence: CASSPRPHTGELFF.

This clonotype was seen a few times. The rearrangement uses TRBV6-5 and TRBJ2-1; D uncertain. Germline CDR1 is MNHEY and CDR2 is SVGAGI. The V end was cut by 4 bases, the J end by 10 bases, with 8 bases between. The CDR3 has 11 residues. CDR3 in amino acids: CASSSSSEQFF. The CDR3 DNA is TGTGCCAGCAGTTCCTCGAGCGAGCAGTTCTTC.

The gene calls are TRBV30 and TRBJ2-3; no reliable D call. V lost 3 bases, J lost 5 bases, and 6 bases lay in between. Germline V gene data show CDR1 as GTSNPN and CDR2 as SVGIG (reference sequence). There are 11 residues in the CDR3. The CDR3 spells CAWREIDTQYF. CDR3 DNA: TGTGCCTGGAGGGAGATAGATACGCAGTATTTT.

This clonotype was counted at least ten times. The V gene is TRBV27, the J gene TRBJ2-1; 7 bases fit TRBD1. Germline CDR1 MNHEY, CDR2 SMNVEV (reference sequence). V was clipped by 2 bases and J by 8 bases; unmatched bases: 15. The CDR3 consists of 17 residues. CDR3 DNA: TGTGCCAGCAGTTTAACGTTAGTTACAGGGGTGGGGGATGAGCAGTTCTTC. This sequence encodes CASSLTLVTGVGDEQFF.

This clonotype showed up just a few times. The chain uses TRBV5-6 and TRBJ2-5, with D possibly TRBD2 on 6 matching bases. There are 15 residues in the CDR3. Germline V gene sequence: CDR1 SGHDT, CDR2 YYEEEE. V was cut by 4 bases and J by 5 bases, with 18 bases left in between. The CDR3 bases are TGTGCCAGCAGCGCTAGACCGGGAGTCCACGAGACCCAGTACTTC. It is translated as CASSARPGVHETQYF.

The genes are TRBV12-3 or TRBV12-4 and TRBJ2-3; the D gene is possibly TRBD2 (6 bases). The V end was cut by 3 bases, the J end by 2 bases, with 12 bases between. CDR3 length: 15 amino acids. The CDR3 region is CASSFGGGFTDTQYF. For the CDR3, the DNA is TGTGCCAGCAGTTTTGGGGGAGGTTTCACAGATACGCAGTATTTT.

This clonotype was recorded many times. The chain links TRBV27 to TRBJ2-7, with unresolved D. V lost 5 bases and J lost 3, with 14 bases in between. This CDR3 contains 14 residues. Germline V gene data show CDR1 as MNHEY and CDR2 as SMNVEV (reference sequence). CDR3 protein: CASSPTLGSYEQYF. In DNA form, the CDR3 reads TGTGCCAGCAGTCCCACCCTTGGTAGCTACGAGCAGTACTTC.

This clonotype was counted at least ten times. The rearrangement links TRBV9 to TRBJ2-1, with D possibly TRBD1 on 6 matching bases. V was trimmed by 3 bases and J by 1 base, leaving 14 bases between them. The length of the CDR3 is 16 residues. Germline assignment: CDR1 SGDLS and CDR2 YYNGEE. The CDR3 sequence: CASSAGTGMSYNEQFF. The CDR3 DNA is TGTGCCAGCAGCGCTGGAACAGGGATGTCCTACAATGAGCAGTTCTTC. Filled out from reference TRBV9 and TRBJ2-1, the complete variable domain reads DSGVTQTPKHLITATGQRVTLRCSPRSGDLSVYWYQQSLDQGLQFLIQYYNGEERAKGNILERFSAQQFPDLHSELNLSSLELGDSALYFCASSAGTGMSYNEQFFGPGTRLTVL.

This clonotype was picked up many times. This rearrangement joins TRBV20-1 to TRBJ1-5, with unresolved D. The CDR3 is made up of 14 amino acids. Deletions cut 3 bases from V and 5 bases from J, with 14 bases between. Germline CDR1 is DFQATT and CDR2 is SNEGSKA (reference sequence). In DNA form, the CDR3 reads TGCAGTGCTAGCACTCCCCCGACGGATCAGCCCCAGCATTTT. The encoded protein is CSASTPPTDQPQHF.

This clonotype was counted ten times or more. The chain recombines TRBV21-1 with TRBJ2-7; no check of the table's D call, TRBD2, against the DNA was made. TRBV21-1 is designated a pseudogene. The CDR3 consists of 15 residues. The CDR3 bases are TGTGCCAGCAGCCCCGGGGGAGGCGGGAGCTACGAGCAGTACTTC. Protein sequence: CASSPGGGGSYEQYF.

This clonotype has only a few counts. This rearrangement joins TRBV25-1 to TRBJ2-4, with 11 bases aligning to TRBD2. Germline CDR1 and CDR2: MGHDK and SYGVNS. CDR3 length equals 15 residues. J gave up 11 bases and V 5 bases, and 11 bases lay outside the gene matches. The DNA for the CDR3 is TGTGCCAGCAGTCCCGCGGCCGGACTAGCGGGTCTTCAGTACTTC. This encodes CASSPAAGLAGLQYF.

This clonotype was seen many times. The rearrangement uses TRBV6-6 and TRBJ1-5, with D perhaps matching TRBD1 (5 bases). Germline V gene data show CDR1 as MNHNY and CDR2 as SVGAGI (reference sequence). The CDR3 runs 13 residues. With 0 bases removed from V and 6 bases from J, the gap between germline ends came to 6 bases. CDR3 residues: CASSYSRGQPQHF. DNA of the CDR3: TGTGCCAGCAGTTACTCGAGGGGTCAGCCCCAGCATTTT.

On this clonotype: A much larger clone differs from this one at a single base, so this may be a read error. The rearrangement uses TRBV19 and TRBJ2-1; 13 nucleotides match TRBD2. Germline V gene data show CDR1 as LNHDA and CDR2 as SQIVND (reference sequence). The ends lost 4 bases at V and 9 bases at J; junction bases unmatched: 15. CDR3 length: 18 residues. The CDR3, as DNA: TGTGCCAGTAGTACAATTAGACTAGCGGGAGGTACTGTCATTGAGCAGTTCTTC. Translated: CASSTIRLAGGTVIEQFF.

About this clonotype: This may be a read error: a much more frequent sequence differs by one nucleotide. The gene calls are TRBV6-4 and TRBJ2-1, with 9 bases identical to TRBD2. This CDR3 has 15 residues. Germline lookup yields CDR1 MRHNA and CDR2 SNTAGT. In nucleotides, the CDR3 is TGTGCCAACAGTCCGCGGGAGGGCTCCGTCAATGAGCAGTTCTTC. This codes for CANSPREGSVNEQFF.

J is TRBJ2-1 and V is TRBV3-1; D is unclear. Germline V CDR1 and CDR2: LGHDT, YNNKEL (reference sequence). The CDR3 runs 15 residues. Between the trimmed V and J ends, which lost 3 bases and 0 bases, there was a span of 9 bases. The chain's CDR3 is CASSHVVSSYNEQFF. In DNA form, the CDR3 reads TGTGCCAGCAGCCATGTAGTTAGCTCCTACAATGAGCAGTTCTTC.

This clonotype occurred many times. This chain uses TRBV12-3 or TRBV12-4 with TRBJ2-2, with unresolved D. V was cut by 5 bases and J by 10 bases, with 11 bases left in between. This CDR3 is built from 12 residues. The CDR3 DNA sequence: TGTGCCAGCAGTCCCCCTTCCGAGGAGCTGTTTTTT. It yields the protein CASSPPSEELFF.

This clonotype was counted at least ten times. This chain joins TRBV10-3 and TRBJ2-1; D gene unclear. The CDR3 is 13 amino acids. V was cut by 4 bases and J by 4 bases, with 8 bases left in between. Germline V gene sequence: CDR1 ENHRY, CDR2 SYGVKD. The CDR3 DNA follows: TGTGCCATCAGTGCATGGGTTTACAATGAGCAGTTCTTC. Its translation: CAISAWVYNEQFF.

The chain uses TRBV7-6 and TRBJ2-2; TRBD2 aligns across 13 bases. CDR1 and CDR2 (germline): SGHVS, FNYEAQ. The V segment lost 5 bases and the J segment 1 base; nucleotides outside the gene matches: 10. There are 19 residues in the CDR3. CDR3 in amino acids: CASSPSLAGGDLNTGELFF. In DNA, the CDR3 is TGTGCCAGCAGCCCGTCACTAGCGGGAGGGGACTTGAACACCGGGGAGCTGTTTTTT.

There are many counts of this clonotype. This rearrangement joins TRBV6-2 or TRBV6-3 to TRBJ2-7, with a tentative D call TRBD1 (5 bases). The CDR3 runs 14 residues. Looked up from germline, CDR1 is MNHEY and CDR2 is SVGEGT. V was shortened by 5 bases and J by 2 bases, with 13 bases between the two germline ends. The CDR3 sequence: CASSHKGNPYEQYF. In DNA form, the CDR3 reads TGTGCCAGCAGTCACAAGGGGAACCCCTACGAGCAGTACTTC.

This clonotype was observed many times. The rearrangement uses TRBV5-1 and TRBJ2-3; unclear D gene. There are 16 residues in the CDR3. The V gene lost 0 bases and the J gene lost 0 bases, with 11 bases spanning the gap. Germline CDR1 and CDR2: SGHRS and YFSETQ. The CDR3 region is CASSLVPQASTDTQYF. The CDR3 DNA follows: TGCGCCAGCAGCTTGGTACCCCAGGCTAGCACAGATACGCAGTATTTT. Full variable domain (missing parts from reference TRBV5-1 and TRBJ2-3): KAGVTQTPRYLIKTRGQQVTLSCSPISGHRSVSWYQQTPGQGLQFLFEYFSETQRNKGNFPGRFSGRQFSNSRSEMNVSTLELGDSALYLCASSLVPQASTDTQYFGPGTRLTVL.

This clonotype has just a few counts. The V and J genes are TRBV5-1 and TRBJ2-3, with D maybe TRBD2 (7 bases). Germline V gene lookup returns CDR1 SGHRS and CDR2 YFSETQ. The CDR3 totals 18 residues. The V gene lost 4 bases and the J gene lost 0 bases, with 21 bases spanning the gap. The CDR3 nucleotides read TGCGCCAGCAGCAGTTGGGGGCCGGGGGGAGATAGCACAGATACGCAGTATTTT. Residues: CASSSWGPGGDSTDTQYF.

This clonotype was found a few times. The J gene is TRBJ2-1, the V gene TRBV19; 10 bases line up with TRBD1. The CDR3 has 14 residues. CDR1 is LNHDA and CDR2 is SQIVND in the germline V gene (reference sequence). V was clipped by 9 bases and J by 6 bases; unmatched bases: 8. The DNA for the CDR3 is TGTGCCAGCCAAGACAGGGGGCAGCGCAATGAGCAGTTCTTC. Its translation is CASQDRGQRNEQFF.

At least ten counts were recorded for this clonotype. The chain combines TRBV20-1 with TRBJ2-7, with TRBD2 matching 12 bases. The CDR3 is made up of 16 amino acids. CDR1 is DFQATT and CDR2 is SNEGSKA in the germline V gene (reference sequence). J was trimmed by 1 base and V by 6 bases; bases with no gene match: 10. CDR3 in DNA: TGCAGTGCCCGAGGGACTAGCGGGCGCTTTTCCTACGAGCAGTACTTC. Encoded protein: CSARGTSGRFSYEQYF.

In the case of this clonotype: Given a much more abundant clone one base away, this may be a read error. The chain joins TRBV5-1 to TRBJ2-7; tentatively, D is TRBD2 (7 bases). Trimming took 6 bases from V and 6 from J, leaving 25 bases between them. Germline CDR1 SGHRS, CDR2 YFSETQ. The CDR3 contains 16 residues. CDR3 loop: CASTTDKGGTRGEQYF. In DNA, the CDR3 is TGCGCCAGCACAACCGACAAGGGGGGGACGAGGGGCGAGCAGTACTTC.

There are many counts of this clonotype. J is TRBJ2-1 and V is TRBV27; 11 bases align to TRBD2. Germline CDR1 is MNHEY and CDR2 is SMNVEV (reference sequence). Trimming took 4 bases from V and 4 from J; bases not matched to a gene: 9. This CDR3 contains 17 residues. CDR3: CASSSTLAGGPYNEQFF. In nucleotides, the CDR3 is TGTGCCAGCAGTTCAACTTTAGCGGGAGGGCCATACAATGAGCAGTTCTTC.